The 23 T cell receptor beta chains in this list originate from one sample, sequenced in a study of shared clonotypes between healthy human individuals (dated by TCRdb to the early 2020s). The library was obtained by the immunoSEQ multiplex PCR assay. TCRdb mirrors the immuneACCESS table, restricted to in-frame sequences. Some clones are absent from its copies; in checked studies, under half trace to an unresolved V gene, and the reason for the others is unknown. The sample data list 2,500,000 or so clones, and around 93% of these were observed just once. 0.37% of the sample is in the top ten clones. Sample: naive CD4+ T cells from PBMCs. This specimen's cell subset or site label, interpreted: CD45RA+ positively selected. Every receptor here comes from a man younger than 30 in good health. Some clones in this sample may be carry-over from other donors' samples.

The chain joins TRBV28 to TRBJ2-7; D perhaps matches TRBD2 (5 bases). Germline V gene data show CDR1 as MDHEN and CDR2 as SYDVKM. The germline V and J ends were trimmed by 5 bases and 0 bases, with 23 bases remaining between them. This CDR3 has 18 residues. The CDR3 DNA reads TGTGCCAGCAGTATTACCCCCGGAGGCCAGATGAGCTCCTACGAGCAGTACTTC. As protein: CASSITPGGQMSSYEQYF.

The sample holds one count of this clone. V is TRBV11-2 and J is TRBJ2-2, with D unresolved. Per the germline V gene, CDR1 is SGHAT and CDR2 is FQNNGV. This CDR3 spans 13 amino acids. Trimming took 4 bases from V and 7 from J, leaving 10 bases between them. CDR3 in amino acids: CASSSRFDGELFF. The CDR3 nucleotides read TGTGCCAGCAGCTCGAGATTTGACGGGGAGCTGTTTTTT.

The chain employs TRBV10-3 and TRBJ2-5; 16 positions agree with TRBD2. J was trimmed by 3 bases and V by 5 bases; bases with no gene match: 6. CDR3 size: 17 residues. In germline, CDR1 is ENHRY, CDR2 SYGVKD. The CDR3 DNA follows: TGTGCCATCAGTAGACCGGGACTAGCGGGAGGGAAAGAGACCCAGTACTTC. It yields the protein CAISRPGLAGGKETQYF.

The rearrangement joins TRBV5-1 to TRBJ2-2; TRBD1 agrees at 8 bases. Germline assignment: CDR1 SGHRS and CDR2 YFSETQ. Trimming at V came to 5 bases and at J to 3 bases, leaving 6 bases not matched to a gene. This CDR3 spans 15 amino acids. CDR3 sequence: CASRFDRGYTGELFF. CDR3 in DNA: TGCGCCAGCAGATTCGACAGGGGCTACACCGGGGAGCTGTTTTTT.

This chain links TRBV7-2 with TRBJ2-3, with a possible D match to TRBD1 (6 bases). The CDR3 runs to 15 residues. The germline CDR1 and CDR2 sequences are SGHTA and FQGNSA. Trimming removed 6 bases from V and 4 bases from J, with 17 bases in between. In DNA, the CDR3 is TGTGCCAGCAGATTGGGGGCAGGGAGCGCAGATACGCAGTATTTT. Amino acids: CASRLGAGSADTQYF. Looking up the rest from reference TRBV7-2 and TRBJ2-3 gives the full variable domain: GAGVSQSPSNKVTEKGKDVELRCDPISGHTALYWYRQSLGQGLEFLIYFQGNSAPDKSGLPSDRFSAERTGGSVSTLTIQRTQQEDSAVYLCASRLGAGSADTQYFGPGTRLTVL.

Points on this clone: This sample also contains other DNA sequences that code for the same CDR3. The chain recombines TRBV27 with TRBJ2-3, with D perhaps assigned TRBD1 or TRBD2 (5 bases each). Germline assignment: CDR1 MNHEY and CDR2 SMNVEV (reference sequence). The CDR3 contains 14 residues. V was pared by 3 bases and J by 6 bases, with 13 bases between. The CDR3 region is CASSLRGRADTQYF. In DNA form, the CDR3 reads TGTGCCAGCAGTTTGAGGGGCAGGGCCGATACGCAGTATTTT.

The gene calls are TRBV7-2 and TRBJ2-3; D tentatively fits TRBD1 or TRBD2 (5 bases each). Deletions cut 3 bases from V and 10 bases from J, with 17 bases between. The CDR3 is made up of 14 amino acids. Per the germline V gene, CDR1 is SGHTA and CDR2 is FQGNSA. The chain's CDR3 is CASSLDRDPGAQYF. The CDR3 nucleotides read TGTGCCAGCAGCTTGGACCGGGACCCCGGTGCGCAGTATTTT.

The chain combines TRBV12-5 with TRBJ2-3; 12 bases align to TRBD2. The V and J ends lost 0 bases and 3 bases, in that order; junction bases with no gene match: 1. Germline V gene lookup returns CDR1 LGHNT and CDR2 FRNRAP. This CDR3 is 16 amino acids long. As DNA, the CDR3 is TGTGCTAGTGGTTTGGTAGGACTAGCGGGAACAGATACGCAGTATTTT. Translated: CASGLVGLAGTDTQYF.

The chain is built from TRBV7-2 and TRBJ1-1, with D possibly TRBD1 on 6 matching bases. Germline CDR1 is SGHTA and CDR2 is FQGNSA. This CDR3 has 14 residues. The ends were cut back, 1 base at V and 10 bases at J, with 16 bases in the middle. CDR3 residues: CASSLGVSPGAAFF. CDR3 DNA sequence: TGTGCCAGCAGCTTAGGGGTCTCCCCGGGGGCAGCTTTCTTT.

This sequence joins TRBV29-1 and TRBJ2-7; D is unclear. With 0 bases removed from V and 6 bases from J, the gap between germline ends came to 9 bases. Germline V gives CDR1 SQVTM, CDR2 ANQGSEA. The CDR3 runs to 12 residues. CDR3 sequence (DNA): TGCAGCGTTGAAGATAGGAGCCTCGAGCAGTACTTC. Protein: CSVEDRSLEQYF.

The V and J genes are TRBV28 and TRBJ2-6; 12 bases align to TRBD1. CDR3 length: 19 amino acids. Losses at the gene ends were 8 bases for V and 2 bases for J; bases not matched to a gene: 13. Looked up from germline, CDR1 is MDHEN and CDR2 is SYDVKM. The CDR3 DNA is TGTGCCAGCGTCGGGGGACAGGGGGCCTTGAAGGCTGGGGCCAACGTCCTGACTTTC. Translated: CASVGGQGALKAGANVLTF.

This sequence joins TRBV19 and TRBJ1-2, with 7 positions matching TRBD1. Trimming cost V 4 bases and J 6 bases; bases outside gene matches: 8. Germline V CDR1 and CDR2: LNHDA, SQIVND (reference sequence). The CDR3 is 14 amino acids. The CDR3 region is CASSRGTAVNGYTF. The DNA of the CDR3 is TGTGCCAGTAGTAGAGGGACAGCGGTAAATGGCTACACCTTC.

The chain combines TRBV11-2 with TRBJ2-7; TRBD2 aligns across 8 bases. Germline CDR1 SGHAT, CDR2 FQNNGV. The V segment lost 5 bases and the J segment 3 bases; nucleotides outside the gene matches: 9. The length of the CDR3 is 15 residues. The CDR3, as DNA: TGTGCCAGCAGCCCCGCGGGGGGAGGTCTCTACGAGCAGTACTTC. Encoded protein: CASSPAGGGLYEQYF.

The V and J genes are TRBV5-4 and TRBJ2-3; possible D gene TRBD1, 6 bases. Germline CDR1 and CDR2: SGHNT and YYREEE (reference sequence). The CDR3 runs 17 residues. The V and J ends lost 1 base and 6 bases respectively, with 21 bases between them. For the CDR3, the DNA is TGTGCCAGCAGCTTGTCCCCAGGGGCTAACCTCGGGGATACGCAGTATTTT. The encoded protein is CASSLSPGANLGDTQYF. Looking up the rest from reference TRBV5-4 and TRBJ2-3 gives the full variable domain: ETGVTQSPTHLIKTRGQQVTLRCSSQSGHNTVSWYQQALGQGPQFIFQYYREEENGRGNFPPRFSGLQFPNYSSELNVNALELDDSALYLCASSLSPGANLGDTQYFGPGTRLTVL.

On this clone: Other DNA sequences in the sample encode the same CDR3. This chain links TRBV15 with TRBJ2-7, with a possible D match to TRBD2 (6 bases). CDR1 is LNHNV and CDR2 is YYDKDF in the germline V gene (reference sequence). Trimming removed 3 bases at V and 2 bases at J, with 14 bases between. The CDR3 has 15 amino acids. CDR3 nucleotide sequence: TGTGCCACCAGCAGGGGAGGTAGTGTTGCCTACGAGCAGTACTTC. Translation gives CATSRGGSVAYEQYF.

The chain couples TRBV28 to TRBJ2-1, with 9 positions matching TRBD1. Trimming removed 8 bases from V and 3 bases from J; junction bases left unmatched: 11. Germline CDR1 MDHEN, CDR2 SYDVKM. The length of the CDR3 is 16 residues. In DNA form, the CDR3 reads TGTGCCAGCTTATATAGGACAGGGGACAACTACAATGAGCAGTTCTTC. It encodes CASLYRTGDNYNEQFF.

This clone was picked up a small number of times. This chain links TRBV28 with TRBJ1-1; D not resolved. The CDR3 is 14 amino acids. Germline V gene data show CDR1 as MDHEN and CDR2 as SYDVKM. Trimming shortened V by 7 bases and J by 0 bases, and 12 bases separated the two germline ends. CDR3 nucleotide sequence: TGTGCCAGCATAGCGTATCGGATGAACACTGAAGCTTTCTTT. This encodes CASIAYRMNTEAFF.

This chain joins TRBV5-4 and TRBJ1-2, with TRBD1 matching over 9 bases. The trim removed 0 bases at V and 4 bases at J, leaving 7 bases unmatched. There are 16 residues in the CDR3. Germline CDR1 SGHNT, CDR2 YYREEE (reference sequence). This CDR3 reads CASSLGDRAAFYGYTF. CDR3 nucleotide sequence: TGTGCCAGCAGCTTGGGGGACAGGGCAGCCTTCTATGGCTACACCTTC.

The chain is built from TRBV6-5 and TRBJ2-2; 9 bases are shared with TRBD1. Trimming took 0 bases from V and 6 from J; bases not matched to a gene: 5. Germline CDR1 and CDR2: MNHEY and SVGAGI. The CDR3 runs to 16 residues. The CDR3 sequence: CASSYSWTGEAGELFF. In DNA form, the CDR3 reads TGTGCCAGCAGTTACTCTTGGACAGGGGAAGCCGGGGAGCTGTTTTTT.

The chain uses TRBV2 and TRBJ1-2; maybe TRBD1 (6 bases). CDR1 and CDR2 (germline): SNHLY, FYNNEI. Trimming took 5 bases from V and 6 from J, leaving 19 bases between them. The CDR3 extends over 15 amino acids. CDR3 nucleotides: TGTGCCAGCAGTTTAGAACAGGGCGTCGCCAATGGCTACACCTTC. Protein: CASSLEQGVANGYTF. The whole variable domain, remainder taken from reference TRBV2 and TRBJ1-2, is EPEVTQTPSHQVTQMGQEVILRCVPISNHLYFYWYRQILGQKVEFLVSFYNNEISEKSEIFDDQFSVERPDGSNFTLKIRSTKLEDSAMYFCASSLEQGVANGYTFGSGTRLTVV.

This clone was observed once. The V call is TRBV9, the J call TRBJ2-1; D may be TRBD2 (6 bases). V was shortened by 4 bases and J by 2 bases, with 19 bases between the two germline ends. The CDR3 spans 17 residues. The germline V gene encodes CDR1 SGDLS and CDR2 YYNGEE. The CDR3 nucleotides read TGTGCCAGCAGCCCAAGCCATTCGGCGGGAACCTACAATGAGCAGTTCTTC. This translates into CASSPSHSAGTYNEQFF.

The chain links TRBV28 to TRBJ2-1; D is possibly TRBD1 (6 bases). The germline V gene encodes CDR1 MDHEN and CDR2 SYDVKM. The CDR3 is made up of 14 amino acids. The V gene lost 11 bases and the J gene lost 7 bases, with 21 bases spanning the gap. This chain's CDR3 is CAALGQLNRNEQFF. As DNA, the CDR3 is TGTGCCGCCCTAGGACAGCTCAATCGGAATGAGCAGTTCTTC.

This rearrangement joins TRBV7-7 to TRBJ2-2; D ambiguous. Germline V lookup: CDR1 SSHAT, CDR2 FNYEAQ (reference sequence). The CDR3 loop spans 14 amino acids. V lost 5 bases and J 1 base, leaving 8 bases between the germline ends. The CDR3 DNA follows: TGTGCCAGCAGCCCACAGATGAACACCGGGGAGCTGTTTTTT. Protein product: CASSPQMNTGELFF.